This T cell receptor (beta chain) was documented in a study of Ad26.COV2.S vaccination and SARS-CoV-2 variants. The study's findings and limits: Reported findings describe substantial breadth in spike-specific CD8+ and CD4+ T cell responses following vaccination. Responses of T cells in total may have been underestimated by the TCR breadth and depth analyses. Those who received vaccine or placebo ended up with similar non-spike TCR breadth.

Regarding this clone: Its antigen is not identified.

The table came from immunoSEQ multiplex PCR; TCRdb's copy has only in-frame clones and leaves some out. This sample has 150,000 to 200,000 clones, with roughly 87% found just once. Germline V lookup: CDR1 MNHNY, CDR2 SVGAGI (reference sequence). The CDR3 spans 15 residues. The J segment lost 4 bases and the V segment lost 6 bases, leaving 7 bases of the junction unmatched. Sequencing was performed on peripheral blood, taken after recovery from COVID-19. The J gene is TRBJ2-3, the V gene TRBV6-6; 10 nucleotides match TRBD2. The source is a human donor who had recovered from COVID-19. The CDR3 DNA sequence: TGTGCCAGCAGGCAAGCGGGGGGGCGCGCAGATACGCAGTATTTT. Translating gives CASRQAGGRADTQYF.